The 20 T cell receptor beta chains reported below all come from one sample, sequenced in a study of shared clonotypes between healthy human individuals. The protocol was immunoSEQ multiplex PCR, while the TCRdb copy is restricted to in-frame clones and leaves out a portion. The table lists over 95,000 clones, about 70% of them singletons. Sequencing was performed on memory CD8+ T cells sorted from blood. As for subset: CD45RO+ cells pooled with CCR7-negative TemRA cells. Source of these receptors: a woman between 25 and 40 years old in good health.

A note on this clone: One base away lies a much larger clone, so this may be a sequencing read error. This CDR3 is also generated by other DNA sequences in the sample. V usage is TRBV7-8 and J usage is TRBJ2-1; either TRBD1 or TRBD2 may supply D (5 bases each). There are 16 residues in the CDR3. CDR1 and CDR2 (germline): SGHVS, FQNEAQ. The V and J ends lost 5 bases and 0 bases respectively, with 14 bases between them. The CDR3 nucleotides read TGTGCCAGCAGCCCAGGGACGGTGAGCTCCTACAATGAGCAGTTCTTC. It yields the protein CASSPGTVSSYNEQFF. The entire variable domain, with the rest obtained from reference TRBV7-8 and TRBJ2-1, is as follows: GAGVSQSPRYKVAKRGQDVALRCDPISGHVSLFWYQQALGQGPEFLTYFQNEAQLDKSGLPSDRFFAERPEGSVSTLKIQRTQQEDSAVYLCASSPGTVSSYNEQFFGPGTRLTVL.

The rearrangement links TRBV7-9 to TRBJ1-3; D might be TRBD1 (5 bases). Germline loops: CDR1 SEHNR, CDR2 FQNEAQ (reference sequence). This CDR3 has 17 residues. V was trimmed by 5 bases and J by 1 base, leaving 18 bases between them. The CDR3 bases are TGTGCCAGCAGCCTGCCGGGACGTCGGATGTCTGGAAACACCATATATTTT. This gives the protein CASSLPGRRMSGNTIYF.

This chain connects TRBV5-4 to TRBJ2-6; D gene unclear. The CDR3 covers 14 residues. V was shortened by 5 bases and J by 0 bases, with 6 bases between the two germline ends. Germline CDR1 reads SGHNT; CDR2 reads YYREEE (reference sequence). CDR3 amino acids: CASSLDSGANVLTF. The CDR3 DNA is TGTGCCAGCAGTCTTGACTCTGGGGCCAACGTCCTGACTTTC. The complete variable domain, with remaining parts taken from reference TRBV5-4 and TRBJ2-6, reads ETGVTQSPTHLIKTRGQQVTLRCSSQSGHNTVSWYQQALGQGPQFIFQYYREEENGRGNFPPRFSGLQFPNYSSELNVNALELDDSALYLCASSLDSGANVLTFGAGSRLTVL.

The rearrangement uses TRBV5-1 and TRBJ2-1; TRBD2 matches at 14 bases. The CDR3 contains 16 residues. With V trimmed by 4 bases and J by 7 bases, 7 bases remained unmatched. Per germline, CDR1 SGHRS and CDR2 YFSETQ. The CDR3 spells CASSRSGTSGSNEQFF. CDR3 DNA sequence: TGCGCCAGCAGCAGATCCGGGACTAGCGGGAGTAATGAGCAGTTCTTC.

The chain couples TRBV5-1 to TRBJ2-3; a possible D gene is TRBD2 (6 bases). CDR1 is SGHRS, CDR2 YFSETQ, per germline. This CDR3 is built from 16 residues. The V gene lost 6 bases and the J gene lost 5 bases, with 22 bases spanning the gap. The CDR3 loop reads CASTSSFGGQGDTQYF. The DNA of the CDR3 is TGCGCCAGCACATCGTCGTTCGGAGGGCAGGGAGATACGCAGTATTTT.

The rearrangement links TRBV7-9 to TRBJ2-7; perhaps TRBD1 as D (5 bases). V dropped 7 bases and J dropped 1 base, with 17 bases sitting between them. The CDR3 loop spans 15 amino acids. The germline V gene encodes CDR1 SEHNR and CDR2 FQNEAQ (reference sequence). The CDR3 protein is CASNKDTLPSYEQYF. The CDR3 DNA reads TGTGCCAGCAATAAGGACACTTTGCCTTCCTACGAGCAGTACTTC.

The rearrangement links TRBV28 to TRBJ2-1; D call uncertain. This CDR3 has 14 amino acids. Trimming stripped 2 bases from V and 1 base from J, with 6 bases between. Germline loops: CDR1 MDHEN, CDR2 SYDVKM. This CDR3 reads CASSLVGSYNEQFF. Written as DNA, the CDR3 is TGTGCCAGCAGTTTAGTAGGTTCCTACAATGAGCAGTTCTTC.

The gene calls are TRBV4-1 and TRBJ2-2, with 9 positions matching TRBD2. Germline trimming cut 3 bases from V and 2 bases from J; bases unmatched to any gene: 1. CDR3 length: 15 amino acids. CDR1 is MGHRA, CDR2 YSYEKL, per germline. As DNA, the CDR3 is TGCGCCAGCAGCCATCTAGCGGGAAACACCGGGGAGCTGTTTTTT. This codes for CASSHLAGNTGELFF.

The chain recombines TRBV5-1 with TRBJ2-1; D might be TRBD1 or TRBD2, each matching 5 bases. Germline assignment: CDR1 SGHRS and CDR2 YFSETQ. There are 14 residues in the CDR3. V was trimmed by 4 bases and J by 12 bases, leaving 20 bases between them. CDR3 loop: CASSRPGTSAGQFF. As DNA, the CDR3 is TGCGCCAGCAGCAGGCCCGGGACGTCCGCGGGGCAGTTCTTC.

In DNA form, the CDR3 reads TGTGCCAGCAGCCCCGGGACAGGGTTCGGAGACTACGAGCAGTACTTC. Translating it yields CASSPGTGFGDYEQYF. The chain couples TRBV7-6 to TRBJ2-7, with 9 bases lining up with TRBD1. Losses at the gene ends were 5 bases for V and 3 bases for J; bases not matched to a gene: 11. Germline V gives CDR1 SGHVS, CDR2 FNYEAQ. The CDR3 has 16 residues.

The chain links TRBV5-1 to TRBJ2-3, with unresolved D. CDR3 size: 13 residues. Germline V gene data show CDR1 as SGHRS and CDR2 as YFSETQ. V was cut by 4 bases and J by 1 base, with 7 bases left in between. The CDR3 nucleotides read TGCGCCAGCAGCCCCCCTGGCACAGATACGCAGTATTTT. The encoded protein is CASSPPGTDTQYF.

The V gene is TRBV28, the J gene TRBJ2-3; TRBD2 matches at 13 bases. The CDR3 spans 15 residues. V lost 4 bases and J lost 6; bases outside the gene matches: 4. Germline-derived CDR1 and CDR2 are MDHEN and SYDVKM. CDR3 coding DNA: TGTGCCAGCAGTTCACTAGCGGGAGGGAGGGATACGCAGTATTTT. It yields the protein CASSSLAGGRDTQYF.

The V and J genes are TRBV28 and TRBJ2-7; perhaps TRBD2 as D (6 bases). The germline V and J ends were trimmed by 10 bases and 5 bases, with 18 bases remaining between them. The CDR3 runs 13 residues. Germline values: CDR1 MDHEN, CDR2 SYDVKM. The chain's CDR3 is CATSPWRVNEQYF. DNA of the CDR3: TGTGCCACCTCACCCTGGAGGGTAAACGAGCAGTACTTC.

Concerning this clone itself: Sequence at one end of the junction differs from germline and may be a read error. The V call is TRBV20-1, the J call TRBJ1-2; TRBD1 is a possible D gene (5 bases). Germline CDR1 and CDR2: DFQATT and SNEGSKA (reference sequence). This CDR3 has 11 amino acids. CDR3 nucleotide sequence: TGTAGGGGTCCCAACGACTATGGCTACACCTTC. This translates into CRGPNDYGYTF.

This clone occurred a few times. The chain joins TRBV28 to TRBJ2-6; 9 bases match TRBD1. From germline, CDR1 is MDHEN and CDR2 SYDVKM. V lost 5 bases, J lost 0 bases, and 17 bases stayed unmatched. The CDR3 sequence is 21 residues long. The CDR3 nucleotides read TGTGCCAGCAGTCCAAAAGGTACTGGGACAGGGCTTCCCTCTGGGGCCAACGTCCTGACTTTC. This codes for CASSPKGTGTGLPSGANVLTF.

The rearrangement uses TRBV6-1 and TRBJ1-5; 9 bases agree with TRBD1. CDR1 and CDR2 from the germline V gene are MNHNS and SASEGT. The trim removed 1 base at V and 8 bases at J, leaving 6 bases unmatched. The CDR3 contains 15 residues. The CDR3 sequence is CASSEVGQGAKPQHF. The CDR3 nucleotides read TGTGCCAGCAGTGAAGTGGGACAGGGTGCGAAGCCCCAGCATTTT.

The table lists this clone with a few counts. The gene calls are TRBV5-6 and TRBJ1-1; D might be TRBD1 (6 bases). CDR3 size: 16 residues. V was cut by 4 bases and J by 0 bases, with 16 bases left in between. The V gene's germline CDR1 is SGHDT and CDR2 YYEEEE. The CDR3 nucleotides read TGTGCCAGCAGCCCCCGCAGCACAGGGATGAACACTGAAGCTTTCTTT. Its translation: CASSPRSTGMNTEAFF. Together with reference TRBV5-6 and TRBJ1-1, the CDR3 gives the full variable domain: DAGVTQSPTHLIKTRGQQVTLRCSPKSGHDTVSWYQQALGQGPQFIFQYYEEEERQRGNFPDRFSGHQFPNYSSELNVNALLLGDSALYLCASSPRSTGMNTEAFFGQGTRLTVV.

CDR3 DNA sequence: TGTGCCATCGCGGGCAGATCTGGAAACACCATATATTTT. This sequence encodes CAIAGRSGNTIYF. This rearrangement joins TRBV10-3 to TRBJ1-3; D gene ambiguous. This CDR3 spans 13 amino acids. V was shortened by 8 bases and J by 1 base, with 9 bases between the two germline ends. Germline CDR1 and CDR2: ENHRY and SYGVKD.

The V gene is TRBV30, the J gene TRBJ1-2; TRBD1 might be the D (6 bases). V was cut by 0 bases and J by 7 bases, with 12 bases left in between. The CDR3 is 13 residues long. The germline CDR1 and CDR2 sequences are GTSNPN and SVGIG (reference sequence). The CDR3 region is CAWSVTGSGGYTF. DNA for the CDR3: TGTGCCTGGAGTGTAACAGGGAGTGGTGGCTACACCTTC.

The gene calls are TRBV7-6 and TRBJ2-1, with 8 bases identical to TRBD2. The trim removed 5 bases at V and 6 bases at J, leaving 9 bases unmatched. CDR1 is SGHVS, CDR2 FNYEAQ, per germline. The CDR3 consists of 15 residues. The CDR3 DNA is TGTGCCAGCAGCCAACTAAACGGGAGGGCCAATGAGCAGTTCTTC. This translates into CASSQLNGRANEQFF.